The following is a TCR beta chain sequence with its context. Its antigen remains unknown. This sample stems from a study of monozygotic twins with inflammatory bowel disease. Study-wide findings and caveats: Clonotypes shared with others were fewer in IBD patients than in healthy twins, especially with disease activity. With inverse Simpson as the measure, TCRbeta diversity was lower in IBD patients than in healthy co-twins. No separation of different T cell subtypes was possible.

Generation of cDNA took place in eight separate reactions per sample. TCRdb reworked the 5' RACE reads into one entry per CDR3 protein, no DNA. Its listing shows 300,000 to 400,000 distinct CDR3 sequences. The sample taken for sequencing was blood. The clonotype comes from a human donor with ulcerative colitis or Crohn's disease, or a healthy co-twin of an affected twin (not recorded which).

CDR3 region: CASTKGQGTYNEQFF. V is TRBV27 and J is TRBJ2-1; as DNA is missing, the TRBD1 call by TCRdb cannot be tested. The CDR3 spans 15 residues. Looked up from germline, CDR1 is MNHEY and CDR2 is SMNVEV (reference sequence).